What follows are 10 T cell receptor beta chains derived from one specimen sequenced in a study of T cell changes during pregnancy in multiple sclerosis. The data were produced by immunoSEQ multiplex PCR, yet TCRdb's version contains in-frame clones alone and is incomplete. Among about 68,000 clones listed, more than 90% were seen once. The starting material was peripheral blood, obtained in the first trimester of pregnancy. Every receptor here comes from a female donor with multiple sclerosis, enrolled in a pregnancy study.

The chain joins TRBV6-5 to TRBJ2-2; 7 bases are a match to TRBD2. V lost 0 bases, J lost 5 bases, and 6 bases stayed unmatched. The CDR3 is made up of 16 amino acids. Germline values: CDR1 MNHEY, CDR2 SVGAGI. CDR3 region: CASSYSRGVDTGELFF. As DNA, the CDR3 is TGTGCCAGCAGTTACTCTCGGGGGGTTGATACCGGGGAGCTGTTTTTT.

The V call is TRBV19, the J call TRBJ2-3, with D possibly TRBD1 on 6 matching bases. This CDR3 comprises 14 residues. Germline values: CDR1 LNHDA, CDR2 SQIVND (reference sequence). V gave up 2 bases and J gave up 2 bases, with 8 bases separating them. CDR3 in DNA: TGTGCCAGTAGTATAAACAGGGACACAGATACGCAGTATTTT. Residues: CASSINRDTDTQYF. Full variable domain (rest looked up from reference TRBV19 and TRBJ2-3): DGGITQSPKYLFRKEGQNVTLSCEQNLNHDAMYWYRQDPGQGLRLIYYSQIVNDFQKGDIAEGYSVSREKKESFPLTVTSAQKNPTAFYLCASSINRDTDTQYFGPGTRLTVL.

The J gene is TRBJ2-3, the V gene TRBV28; 7 positions agree with TRBD2. In germline, CDR1 is MDHEN, CDR2 SYDVKM. The CDR3 consists of 15 residues. Trimming took 3 bases from V and 1 from J; bases not matched to a gene: 4. The chain's CDR3 is CASSFGLAGTDTQYF. CDR3 bases: TGTGCCAGCAGTTTCGGGCTAGCGGGCACAGATACGCAGTATTTT.

CDR3 protein: CASSRTSGREETQYF. In DNA form, the CDR3 reads TGTGCCAGCAGTCGAACTAGCGGGAGGGAAGAGACCCAGTACTTC. The chain carries TRBV2 and TRBJ2-5, with 13 bases that match TRBD2. V lost 5 bases, J lost 3 bases, and 3 bases stayed unmatched. This CDR3 has 15 residues. CDR1 is SNHLY and CDR2 is FYNNEI in the germline V gene. Full variable domain (missing parts from reference TRBV2 and TRBJ2-5): EPEVTQTPSHQVTQMGQEVILRCVPISNHLYFYWYRQILGQKVEFLVSFYNNEISEKSEIFDDQFSVERPDGSNFTLKIRSTKLEDSAMYFCASSRTSGREETQYFGPGTRLLVL.

The V call is TRBV30, the J call TRBJ2-1; perhaps TRBD1 as D (5 bases). The germline V gene encodes CDR1 GTSNPN and CDR2 SVGIG (reference sequence). This CDR3 comprises 16 residues. V was pared by 0 bases and J by 3 bases, with 15 bases between. The CDR3 bases are TGTGCCTGGAGTGTAAGGGGCGGACCCATCTACAATGAGCAGTTCTTC. Translated, it gives CAWSVRGGPIYNEQFF.

The chain employs TRBV5-4 and TRBJ2-3; D perhaps matches TRBD1 (5 bases). CDR1 SGHNT and CDR2 YYREEE come from the germline V gene (reference sequence). The CDR3 loop spans 14 amino acids. Trimming removed 4 bases from V and 3 bases from J, with 12 bases in between. CDR3 sequence (DNA): TGTGCCAGCAGCCAACGCAGGGAAACAGATACGCAGTATTTT. Its protein is CASSQRRETDTQYF.

The rearrangement links TRBV11-2 to TRBJ2-1; 9 bases line up with TRBD2. Germline CDR1 SGHAT, CDR2 FQNNGV. V lost 5 bases, J lost 9 bases, and 5 bases stayed unmatched. This CDR3 spans 13 amino acids. The CDR3 nucleotides read TGTGCCAGCAGCCTACGGCGGGAGGGTGAGCAGTTCTTC. Amino acid sequence: CASSLRREGEQFF.

The chain is built from TRBV9 and TRBJ2-3, with D maybe TRBD2 (6 bases). The germline gives CDR1 SGDLS, CDR2 YYNGEE. The CDR3 runs to 13 residues. V was trimmed by 4 bases and J by 6 bases, leaving 12 bases between them. CDR3 bases: TGTGCCAGCAGCTCCGGGCGGGGCGATACGCAGTATTTT. Protein: CASSSGRGDTQYF.

The chain links TRBV2 to TRBJ2-7; TRBD1 matches 7 bases. There are 14 residues in the CDR3. J lost 2 bases, V lost 8 bases, and 9 bases had no gene match. Germline V gene lookup returns CDR1 SNHLY and CDR2 FYNNEI. This CDR3 reads CASGRDRSTYEQYF. CDR3 sequence (DNA): TGTGCCAGCGGCCGGGACAGATCGACCTACGAGCAGTACTTC.

V and J are TRBV28 and TRBJ2-7; 10 bases are a match to TRBD1. The CDR3 covers 16 residues. Trimming removed 5 bases from V and 3 bases from J; junction bases left unmatched: 10. Germline-derived CDR1 and CDR2 are MDHEN and SYDVKM. The CDR3 loop is CASSPGQGFLFYEQYF. CDR3 nucleotides: TGTGCCAGCAGTCCGGGACAGGGGTTTTTATTCTACGAGCAGTACTTC.